Below, 27 T cell receptor beta chains from the same sample are listed, as sequenced in a study of monozygotic twins with inflammatory bowel disease. TCRdb re-called the 5' RACE reads, yielding one record per CDR3 amino acid sequence without DNA. The table lists fewer than 550,000 distinct CDR3 sequences, with 2% to 3% in the top ten. Material: blood. All receptors come from a human donor with ulcerative colitis or Crohn's disease, or a healthy co-twin of an affected twin (not recorded which).

The CDR3 here is CASSSGTQNTGELFF. The chain carries TRBV11-1 and TRBJ2-2; checking the TCRdb D call of TRBD1 is not possible without DNA. The CDR3 extends over 15 amino acids. Per the germline V gene, CDR1 is SGHAT and CDR2 is FQDESV (reference sequence). Variable domain in full (rest from reference TRBV11-1 and TRBJ2-2): EAEVAQSPRYKITEKSQAVAFWCDPISGHATLYWYRQILGQGPELLVQFQDESVVDDSQLPKDRFSAERLKGVDSTLKIQPAELGDSAMYLCASSSGTQNTGELFFGEGSRLTVL.

The chain recombines TRBV20-1 with TRBJ1-1; TCRdb designates TRBD1, a call that cannot be tested without DNA. The germline V gene encodes CDR1 DFQATT and CDR2 SNEGSKA (reference sequence). This CDR3 contains 13 residues. This CDR3 is CSAPKTGPTEAFF.

The J gene is TRBJ1-5, the V gene TRBV2; TCRdb's assignment of TRBD1 cannot be checked, as there is no DNA. CDR1 and CDR2 (germline): SNHLY, FYNNEI. This CDR3 comprises 13 residues. This chain's CDR3 is CASSVGADQPQHF.

V gene TRBV7-9 combines with J gene TRBJ2-7. The germline V gene encodes CDR1 SEHNR and CDR2 FQNEAQ (reference sequence). The CDR3 extends over 12 amino acids. The CDR3 sequence is CASSSSPYEQYF.

This sequence joins TRBV5-1 and TRBJ2-1; TCRdb's assignment of TRBD2 cannot be checked, as there is no DNA. CDR1 is SGHRS and CDR2 is YFSETQ in the germline V gene. This CDR3 is 19 amino acids long. CDR3 sequence reads: CASSWGLAGGLIGMDEQFF.

CDR3 sequence reads: CASRASFPVGQYF. This chain joins TRBV28 and TRBJ2-7; TCRdb's D gene call, TRBD2, goes unchecked for lack of DNA. CDR1 is MDHEN and CDR2 is SYDVKM in the germline V gene. CDR3 length: 13 amino acids.

CDR3: CASSGSGNTIYF. The rearrangement joins TRBV5-1 to TRBJ1-3. CDR1 is SGHRS and CDR2 is YFSETQ in the germline V gene. The CDR3 consists of 12 residues.

The chain joins TRBV5-8 to TRBJ2-2; TCRdb lists TRBD2, though no DNA is available to test this call. Germline V CDR1 and CDR2: SGHTS, YDEGEE. This CDR3 contains 15 residues. This CDR3 is CASSPGLASSGELFF.

This chain joins TRBV14 and TRBJ2-7. The length of the CDR3 is 14 residues. The germline V gene encodes CDR1 SGHDN and CDR2 FVKESK. CDR3 region: CASSQRRESYEQYF. Full variable domain (outside the CDR3, taken from reference TRBV14 and TRBJ2-7): EAGVTQFPSHSVIEKGQTVTLRCDPISGHDNLYWYRRVMGKEIKFLLHFVKESKQDESGMPNNRFLAERTGGTYSTLKVQPAELEDSGVYFCASSQRRESYEQYFGPGTRLTVT.

The CDR3 loop reads CASSFTSDEQFF. V and J are TRBV7-3 and TRBJ2-1. This CDR3 contains 12 residues. CDR1 SGHTA and CDR2 FQGTGA come from the germline V gene. Together with reference TRBV7-3 and TRBJ2-1, the CDR3 gives the full variable domain: GAGVSQTPSNKVTEKGKYVELRCDPISGHTALYWYRQSLGQGPEFLIYFQGTGAADDSGLPNDRFFAVRPEGSVSTLKIQRTERGDSAVYLCASSFTSDEQFFGPGTRLTVL.

This sequence joins TRBV18 and TRBJ2-3; TCRdb lists TRBD1, though no DNA is available to test this call. Looked up from germline, CDR1 is KGHSH and CDR2 is LQKENI. This CDR3 has 13 amino acids. This CDR3 reads CASSPLGRHTQYF.

V and J are TRBV14 and TRBJ2-7; TCRdb's assignment of TRBD2 cannot be checked, as there is no DNA. CDR1 is SGHDN, CDR2 FVKESK, per germline. The CDR3 covers 12 residues. The CDR3 sequence is CASSHRQGGQYF. The complete variable domain, with remaining parts taken from reference TRBV14 and TRBJ2-7, reads EAGVTQFPSHSVIEKGQTVTLRCDPISGHDNLYWYRRVMGKEIKFLLHFVKESKQDESGMPNNRFLAERTGGTYSTLKVQPAELEDSGVYFCASSHRQGGQYFGPGTRLTVT.

This sequence joins TRBV12-3 or TRBV12-4 and TRBJ2-2; TCRdb returns TRBD1, unconfirmable since there is no DNA. The CDR3 loop spans 14 amino acids. The CDR3 is CASSLKGAASELFF.

The chain combines TRBV4-1 with TRBJ1-2; with no DNA, the TCRdb D assignment of TRBD1 cannot be verified. The CDR3 spans 15 residues. The germline gives CDR1 MGHRA, CDR2 YSYEKL. The CDR3 is CASSGGQGFNYGYTF.

The J gene is TRBJ2-1, the V gene TRBV24-1; TCRdb lists TRBD2, though no DNA is available to test this call. There are 15 residues in the CDR3. Per germline, CDR1 KGHDR and CDR2 SFDVKD. This chain's CDR3 is CASGPASGRFDEQFF.

This rearrangement joins TRBV20-1 to TRBJ2-7; as DNA is missing, the TRBD1 call by TCRdb cannot be tested. Germline lookup yields CDR1 DFQATT and CDR2 SNEGSKA (reference sequence). The CDR3 is made up of 18 amino acids. This CDR3 reads CSASYPPGQGLLQNEQYF.

The CDR3 spells CASSEGGGVKNIQYF. The chain carries TRBV6-1 and TRBJ2-4; the TRBD1 assignment by TCRdb is unverifiable without DNA. Germline CDR1 MNHNS, CDR2 SASEGT. The CDR3 covers 15 residues.

The chain has TRBV20-1 and TRBJ2-4; TCRdb calls TRBD2, which cannot be checked without DNA. The CDR3 has 16 residues. Germline CDR1 and CDR2: DFQATT and SNEGSKA (reference sequence). The CDR3 is CSAREGAGGAKNIQYF.

The chain links TRBV15 to TRBJ1-5; checking the TCRdb D call of TRBD1 is not possible without DNA. This CDR3 is built from 15 residues. Germline V CDR1 and CDR2: LNHNV, YYDKDF (reference sequence). The CDR3 here is CATSRDKGMNQPQHF.

The chain carries TRBV20-1 and TRBJ1-1. The germline V gene has CDR1 DFQATT and CDR2 SNEGSKA (reference sequence). The CDR3 length is 14 residues. The CDR3 loop is CSAVGGALNTEAFF.

V and J are TRBV18 and TRBJ1-1; as DNA is missing, the TRBD1 call by TCRdb cannot be tested. The germline V gene has CDR1 KGHSH and CDR2 LQKENI. The length of the CDR3 is 15 residues. CDR3 protein: CASSPRRGLDTEAFF.

The genes are TRBV29-1 and TRBJ1-1; checking the TCRdb D call of TRBD1 is not possible without DNA. The CDR3 contains 13 residues. Looked up from germline, CDR1 is SQVTM and CDR2 is ANQGSEA. Here the CDR3 reads CSGGQGAPGEAFF.

The rearrangement joins TRBV7-3 to TRBJ2-5; checking the TCRdb D call of TRBD1 is not possible without DNA. Germline V lookup: CDR1 SGHTA, CDR2 FQGTGA. The length of the CDR3 is 14 residues. This CDR3 reads CASSPGPGRETQYF.

The chain employs TRBV5-1 and TRBJ2-3; with no DNA, the TCRdb D assignment of TRBD2 cannot be verified. The CDR3 totals 15 residues. The germline V gene encodes CDR1 SGHRS and CDR2 YFSETQ. The CDR3 is CASSQKRGGTHTQYF.

The rearrangement joins TRBV11-2 to TRBJ2-5; the TCRdb D gene call, TRBD1, has no DNA to confirm it. Looked up from germline, CDR1 is SGHAT and CDR2 is FQNNGV. The length of the CDR3 is 18 residues. The CDR3 reads CASSLDSPLAKRGETQYF. Using reference TRBV11-2 and TRBJ2-5 for the parts outside the CDR3, the full variable domain is EAGVAQSPRYKIIEKRQSVAFWCNPISGHATLYWYQQILGQGPKLLIQFQNNGVVDDSQLPKDRFSAERLKGVDSTLKIQPAKLEDSAVYLCASSLDSPLAKRGETQYFGPGTRLLVL.

This sequence joins TRBV12-3 or TRBV12-4 and TRBJ1-4; absent DNA, TCRdb's TRBD1 call cannot be checked. This CDR3 is built from 15 residues. CDR3: CASSLGAGASQKLFF.

The V and J genes are TRBV5-1 and TRBJ1-5. The CDR3 contains 15 residues. CDR1 is SGHRS and CDR2 is YFSETQ in the germline V gene. CDR3 residues: CASSPRPGSNQPQHF.